One and the same sample provided the 20 T cell receptor beta chains below, sequenced in a study of circulating CD8 cells and anti-PD-1 response in melanoma. Using around 14 ng of total RNA, TCR libraries were made with the QIAseq Immune Repertoire TCR panel. TCRdb passed the reads through MiXCR, listing each CDR3 protein once. Here the sample spans 2,400 or so distinct CDR3 sequences, roughly 6% being singletons. Sorting of live CD3+CD8+TCRalphabeta+ cells by PD-1 and/or TIGIT gave four subsets. Sequencing was performed on CD8+ T cells from PBMCs, taken at baseline or after one month of anti-PD-1 therapy (not recorded which). These receptor sequences come from a human donor with melanoma.

In its sample, this clonotype ranks as medium-sized. CDR3 region: CASSLMSGGAGDTQYF. The CDR3 nucleotides read TGTGCCAGCAGCTTGATGAGCGGGGGGGCCGGAGATACGCAGTATTTT. The rearrangement uses TRBV5-5 and TRBJ2-3; TRBD2 matches 10 bases. The germline CDR1 and CDR2 sequences are SGHKS and YYEKEE (reference sequence). V dropped 1 base and J dropped 5; count of bases not matched to a gene: 7. The CDR3 sequence is 16 residues long. The full variable domain, rest sourced from reference TRBV5-5 and TRBJ2-3, is DAGVTQSPTHLIKTRGQQVTLRCSPISGHKSVSWYQQVLGQGPQFIFQYYEKEERGRGNFPDRFSARQFPNYSSELNVNALLLGDSALYLCASSLMSGGAGDTQYFGPGTRLTVL.

By its share, this clonotype is large (0.1 to 1%). The chain has TRBV6-5 and TRBJ1-2, with unresolved D. The length of the CDR3 is 13 residues. The V end was cut by 4 bases, the J end by 10 bases, with 16 bases between. The germline CDR1 and CDR2 sequences are MNHEY and SVGAGI. The CDR3 bases are TGTGCCAGCAGTTCTGACTCCGAGGGAGTCTACACCTTC. It is translated as CASSSDSEGVYTF.

This clonotype is judged medium-sized (0.01 to 0.1%). The chain combines TRBV6-1 with TRBJ2-6; D gene unclear. Per the germline V gene, CDR1 is MNHNS and CDR2 is SASEGT. V lost 4 bases, J lost 4 bases, and 5 bases lay in between. The CDR3 loop spans 13 amino acids. The CDR3 nucleotides are TGTGCCAGCAGTGTGATGGGGGCCAACGTCCTGACTTTC. Residues: CASSVMGANVLTF.

This clonotype is judged medium-sized. V gene TRBV7-3 combines with J gene TRBJ2-5, with D possibly being TRBD1 or TRBD2 (5 bases each). Germline CDR1 reads SGHTA; CDR2 reads FQGTGA. The CDR3 runs 13 residues. Trimming shortened V by 5 bases and J by 3 bases, and 10 bases separated the two germline ends. The CDR3 sequence is CASSRDGEETQYF. The CDR3 DNA reads as TGTGCCAGCAGCCGGGACGGGGAAGAGACCCAGTACTTC.

This clonotype is categorized as medium-sized. The V and J genes are TRBV7-3 and TRBJ2-3; possible D gene TRBD2, 6 bases. Germline V CDR1 and CDR2: SGHTA, FQGTGA. The CDR3 covers 13 residues. The V end lost 11 bases, the J end lost 5 bases, and 17 bases lay between the germline ends. The CDR3, as DNA: TGTGCCTCAGGGAGGCCCGAGGGAGATACGCAGTATTTT. Protein sequence: CASGRPEGDTQYF.

This clonotype is medium-sized in the sample. The chain joins TRBV27 to TRBJ2-7, with 10 bases that match TRBD1. CDR1 and CDR2 from the germline V gene are MNHEY and SMNVEV (reference sequence). CDR3 length equals 16 residues. V lost 2 bases, J lost 3 bases, and 7 bases stayed unmatched. In nucleotides, the CDR3 is TGTGCCAGCAGTTTACGGGGGGGGACAGGGGACTACGAGCAGTACTTC. Its translation: CASSLRGGTGDYEQYF.

This clonotype appeared a few times. A much larger clone differs by one base, so this may be a read error. This rearrangement joins TRBV28 to TRBJ2-3, with D possibly TRBD2 on 6 matching bases. V was shortened by 3 bases and J by 4 bases, with 14 bases between the two germline ends. CDR1 and CDR2 (germline): MDHEN, SYDVKM. This CDR3 region has 15 residues. CDR3 loop: CASSLRPSVADTQYF. CDR3 coding DNA: TGTGCCAGCAGTTTGAGACCTAGCGTTGCAGATACGCAGTATTTT.

V usage is TRBV19 and J usage is TRBJ2-1, with D uncertain. In germline, CDR1 is LNHDA, CDR2 SQIVND (reference sequence). The CDR3 consists of 10 residues. Trimming took off 8 bases at V and 5 bases at J, with 4 bases between the two ends. For the CDR3, the DNA is TGTGCCAGTGGGGACAATGAGCAGTTCTTC. Translated, it gives CASGDNEQFF.

By proportion, this clonotype is medium-sized. This rearrangement joins TRBV28 to TRBJ1-1; D not resolved. Germline values: CDR1 MDHEN, CDR2 SYDVKM. V dropped 3 bases and J dropped 4 bases, with 15 bases sitting between them. This CDR3 is built from 15 residues. CDR3 in amino acids: CASSLGRERSTEAFF. As DNA, the CDR3 is TGTGCCAGCAGTTTGGGTAGGGAGAGGAGCACTGAAGCTTTCTTT.

This clonotype was seen a handful of times. V gene TRBV29-1 combines with J gene TRBJ1-2; 9 nucleotides agree with TRBD1. With 8 bases clipped from V and 5 bases from J, the junction kept 12 bases outside the gene matches. Germline CDR1 SQVTM, CDR2 ANQGSEA. The CDR3 extends over 14 amino acids. Here the CDR3 reads CSSSGQGDWYGYTF. The DNA for the CDR3 is TGCAGCTCATCGGGACAGGGAGATTGGTATGGCTACACCTTC.

This clonotype is medium-sized (0.01 to 0.1%). This chain links TRBV19 with TRBJ1-2; D perhaps matches TRBD1 (5 bases). The V end was cut by 9 bases, the J end by 8 bases, with 16 bases between. This CDR3 comprises 12 residues. Germline CDR1 is LNHDA and CDR2 is SQIVND (reference sequence). The CDR3 DNA reads as TGTGCCAGCCCGAGCCGGGACGGCGGCTACACCTTC. This codes for CASPSRDGGYTF.

This clonotype was counted only a few times. The V and J genes are TRBV19 and TRBJ2-1, with unresolved D. V dropped 7 bases and J dropped 7 bases, with 20 bases sitting between them. The CDR3 totals 15 residues. Germline CDR1 reads LNHDA; CDR2 reads SQIVND (reference sequence). The CDR3 reads CASTPGSLHGNEQFF. For the CDR3, the DNA is TGTGCCAGTACCCCCGGGTCCCTCCACGGGAATGAGCAGTTCTTC.

This clonotype is medium-sized. V gene TRBV27 combines with J gene TRBJ2-3; TRBD2 matches 12 bases. After removal of 4 bases from V and 0 bases from J, the junction contained 8 bases not matched to a gene. The CDR3 has 18 amino acids. Germline V gives CDR1 MNHEY, CDR2 SMNVEV (reference sequence). CDR3 coding DNA: TGTGCCAGCAGTTCAACTAGCGGGGGGCTTCCTAGCACAGATACGCAGTATTTT. Its protein product is CASSSTSGGLPSTDTQYF.

This chain uses TRBV10-3 with TRBJ2-7; D remains unclear. The CDR3 runs to 15 residues. The germline V and J ends were trimmed by 4 bases and 1 base, with 14 bases remaining between them. Germline V gene lookup returns CDR1 ENHRY and CDR2 SYGVKD. CDR3 protein: CAISGAATSSYEQYF. CDR3 DNA sequence: TGTGCCATCAGTGGGGCGGCGACATCTTCCTACGAGCAGTACTTC.

Details on this clonotype: This likely stems from a read error, as it lies one base from a far larger clone. This rearrangement joins TRBV2 to TRBJ2-1; D may match TRBD1 or TRBD2 (5 bases each). The J call may be in error: the DNA end matches TRBJ2-7 better. Germline assignment: CDR1 SNHLY and CDR2 FYNNEI. This CDR3 contains 13 residues. CDR3 in amino acids: CASGTQSSYKQYF. The CDR3 DNA follows: TGTGCCAGTGGGACCCAAAGCTCCTACAAGCAGTACTTC.

This clonotype was detected only a few times. J is TRBJ2-7 and V is TRBV7-2, with 9 bases identical to TRBD2. The CDR3 has 14 amino acids. Per the germline V gene, CDR1 is SGHTA and CDR2 is FQGNSA. J lost 4 bases, V lost 1 base, and 2 bases had no gene match. The CDR3 here is CASSLVLAGYEQYF. DNA of the CDR3: TGTGCCAGCAGCTTAGTGCTAGCGGGGTACGAGCAGTACTTC. Supplemented by reference TRBV7-2 and TRBJ2-7, the full variable domain reads GAGVSQSPSNKVTEKGKDVELRCDPISGHTALYWYRQSLGQGLEFLIYFQGNSAPDKSGLPSDRFSAERTGGSVSTLTIQRTQQEDSAVYLCASSLVLAGYEQYFGPGTRLTVT.

In its sample, this clonotype is medium-sized. The chain has TRBV21-1 and TRBJ1-5. TRBV21-1 is given as a pseudogene. CDR3 size: 15 residues. CDR3 sequence (DNA): TGTGCCAGCAGGCCCCTCCGGAGGGCCAATCAGCCCCAGCATTTT. Translation: CASRPLRRANQPQHF.

This clonotype qualifies as medium-sized (0.01 to 0.1%). The CDR3 sequence is CSVEAGGLPWDEQFF. CDR3 DNA sequence: TGCAGCGTTGAAGCGGGGGGGCTCCCATGGGATGAGCAGTTCTTC. The chain links TRBV29-1 to TRBJ2-1, with 8 positions matching TRBD2. Trimming removed 1 base from V and 8 bases from J; junction bases left unmatched: 10. The germline V gene encodes CDR1 SQVTM and CDR2 ANQGSEA. CDR3 length equals 15 residues.

By its share, this clonotype is medium-sized. The rearrangement links TRBV19 to TRBJ1-2; D uncertain. CDR1 and CDR2 from the germline V gene are LNHDA and SQIVND (reference sequence). This CDR3 has 15 residues. The V end was cut by 3 bases, the J end by 5 bases, with 16 bases between. CDR3 amino acids: CASSIKWPEEYGYTF. CDR3 bases: TGTGCCAGTAGTATTAAGTGGCCCGAAGAATATGGCTACACCTTC. The variable domain in full, completed from reference TRBV19 and TRBJ1-2, reads DGGITQSPKYLFRKEGQNVTLSCEQNLNHDAMYWYRQDPGQGLRLIYYSQIVNDFQKGDIAEGYSVSREKKESFPLTVTSAQKNPTAFYLCASSIKWPEEYGYTFGSGTRLTVV.

By its share, this clonotype is medium-sized. The chain recombines TRBV24-1 with TRBJ2-1; 10 bases map to TRBD2. This CDR3 has 18 residues. Trimming took 2 bases from V and 3 from J; bases not matched to a gene: 9. The germline V gene has CDR1 KGHDR and CDR2 SFDVKD. The CDR3 here is CATSDSVRTSGIYNEQFF. CDR3 bases: TGTGCCACCAGTGATTCGGTGCGGACTAGCGGCATCTACAATGAGCAGTTCTTC.